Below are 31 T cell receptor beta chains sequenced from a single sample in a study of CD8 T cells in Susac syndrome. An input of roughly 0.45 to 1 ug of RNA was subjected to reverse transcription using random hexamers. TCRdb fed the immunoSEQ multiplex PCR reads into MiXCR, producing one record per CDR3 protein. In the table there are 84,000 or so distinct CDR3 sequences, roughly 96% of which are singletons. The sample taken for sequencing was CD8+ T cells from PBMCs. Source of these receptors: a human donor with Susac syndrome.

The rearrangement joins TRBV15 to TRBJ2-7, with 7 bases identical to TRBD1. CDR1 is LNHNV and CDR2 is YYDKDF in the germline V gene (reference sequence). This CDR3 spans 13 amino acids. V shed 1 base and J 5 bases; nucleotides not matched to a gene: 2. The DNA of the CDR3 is TGTGCCACCAGCAGAGCGACAGGGAACGAGCAGTACGTC. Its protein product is CATSRATGNEQYV.

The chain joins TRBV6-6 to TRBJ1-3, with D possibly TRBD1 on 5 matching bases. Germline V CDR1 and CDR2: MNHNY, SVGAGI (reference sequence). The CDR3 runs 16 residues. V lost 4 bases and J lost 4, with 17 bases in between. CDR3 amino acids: CASSSTTGHIGNTIYF. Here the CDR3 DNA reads TGTGCCAGCAGTTCAACTACAGGCCACATCGGAAACACCATATATTTT.

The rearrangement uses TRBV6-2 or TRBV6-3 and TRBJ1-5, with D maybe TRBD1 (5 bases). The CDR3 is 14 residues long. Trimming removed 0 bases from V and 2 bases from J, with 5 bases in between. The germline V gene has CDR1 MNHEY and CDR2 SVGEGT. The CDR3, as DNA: TGTGCCAGCAGTTACTCAGGGGGCAATCAGCCCCAGCATTTT. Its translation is CASSYSGGNQPQHF.

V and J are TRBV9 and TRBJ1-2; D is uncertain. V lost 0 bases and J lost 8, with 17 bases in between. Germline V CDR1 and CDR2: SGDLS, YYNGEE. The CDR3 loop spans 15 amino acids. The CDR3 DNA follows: TGTGCCAGCAGCGTAGGTTATGCGGGAGGAGAAGGCTACACCTTC. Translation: CASSVGYAGGEGYTF. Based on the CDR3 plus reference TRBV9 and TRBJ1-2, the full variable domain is DSGVTQTPKHLITATGQRVTLRCSPRSGDLSVYWYQQSLDQGLQFLIQYYNGEERAKGNILERFSAQQFPDLHSELNLSSLELGDSALYFCASSVGYAGGEGYTFGSGTRLTVV.

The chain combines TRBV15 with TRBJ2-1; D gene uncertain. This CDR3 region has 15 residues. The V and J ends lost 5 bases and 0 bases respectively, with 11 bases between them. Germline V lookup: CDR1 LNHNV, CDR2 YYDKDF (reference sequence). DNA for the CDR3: TGTGCCACCAGCCAGGTCACCGGCTCCTACAATGAGCAGTTCTTC. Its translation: CATSQVTGSYNEQFF.

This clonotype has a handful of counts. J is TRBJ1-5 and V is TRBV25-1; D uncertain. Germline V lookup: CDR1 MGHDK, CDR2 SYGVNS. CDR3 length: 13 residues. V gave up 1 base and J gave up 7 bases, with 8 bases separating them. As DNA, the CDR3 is TGTGCCAGCAGTGAATCCGGGTCACAGCCCCAGCATTTT. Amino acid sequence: CASSESGSQPQHF.

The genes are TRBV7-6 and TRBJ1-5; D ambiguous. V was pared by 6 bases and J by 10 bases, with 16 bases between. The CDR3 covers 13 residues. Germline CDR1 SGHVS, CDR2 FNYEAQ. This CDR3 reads CASRPATKGPQHF. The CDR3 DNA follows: TGTGCCAGCAGACCTGCTACGAAAGGACCCCAGCATTTT.

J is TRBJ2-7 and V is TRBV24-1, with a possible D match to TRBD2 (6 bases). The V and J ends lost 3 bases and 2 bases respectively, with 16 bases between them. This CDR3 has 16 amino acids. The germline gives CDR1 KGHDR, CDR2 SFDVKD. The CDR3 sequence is CATSDSGRDGPYEQYF. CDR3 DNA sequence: TGTGCCACCAGTGATAGCGGGCGCGACGGTCCCTACGAGCAGTACTTC.

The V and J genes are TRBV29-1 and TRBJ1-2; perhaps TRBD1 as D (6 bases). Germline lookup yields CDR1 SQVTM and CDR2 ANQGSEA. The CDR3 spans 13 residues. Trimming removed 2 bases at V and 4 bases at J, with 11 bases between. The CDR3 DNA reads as TGCAGCGTTGAATCCAGGGGATTCTATGGCTACACCTTC. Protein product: CSVESRGFYGYTF.

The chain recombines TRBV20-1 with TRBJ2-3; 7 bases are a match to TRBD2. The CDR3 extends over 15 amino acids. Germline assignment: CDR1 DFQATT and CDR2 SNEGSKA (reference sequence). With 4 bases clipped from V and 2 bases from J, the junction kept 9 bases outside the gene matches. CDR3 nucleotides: TGCAGTGCTAACCCAGCGGGGCCCCTCACAGATACGCAGTATTTT. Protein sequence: CSANPAGPLTDTQYF.

The CDR3 DNA follows: TGCGCCAGCAGCCGCCATGGAGGTCGAGTAGCCACAGATACGCAGTATTTT. Protein: CASSRHGGRVATDTQYF. The V and J genes are TRBV4-3 and TRBJ2-3; TRBD2 is a possible D gene (5 bases). CDR1 and CDR2 from the germline V gene are LGHNA and YSLEER. CDR3 length: 17 amino acids. With 4 bases removed from V and 2 bases from J, the gap between germline ends came to 19 bases.

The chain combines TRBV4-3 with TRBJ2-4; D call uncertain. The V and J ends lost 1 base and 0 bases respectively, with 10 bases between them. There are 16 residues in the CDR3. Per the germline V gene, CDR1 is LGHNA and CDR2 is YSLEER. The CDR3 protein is CASSQVYWVAKNIQYF. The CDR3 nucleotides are TGCGCCAGCAGCCAAGTCTACTGGGTAGCCAAAAACATTCAGTACTTC.

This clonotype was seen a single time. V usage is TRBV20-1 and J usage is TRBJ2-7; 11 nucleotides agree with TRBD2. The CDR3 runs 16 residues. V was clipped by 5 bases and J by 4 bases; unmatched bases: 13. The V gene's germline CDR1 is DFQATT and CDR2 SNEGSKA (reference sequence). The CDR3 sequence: CSADRVTSGKPYEQYF. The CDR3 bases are TGCAGTGCTGATAGGGTGACTAGCGGGAAACCATACGAGCAGTACTTC.

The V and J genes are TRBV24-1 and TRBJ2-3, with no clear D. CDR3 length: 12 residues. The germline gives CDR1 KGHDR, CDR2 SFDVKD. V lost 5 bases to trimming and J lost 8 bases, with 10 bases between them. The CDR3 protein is CATSGYSGTQYF. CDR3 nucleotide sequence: TGTGCCACCAGTGGTTACTCGGGTACGCAGTATTTT.

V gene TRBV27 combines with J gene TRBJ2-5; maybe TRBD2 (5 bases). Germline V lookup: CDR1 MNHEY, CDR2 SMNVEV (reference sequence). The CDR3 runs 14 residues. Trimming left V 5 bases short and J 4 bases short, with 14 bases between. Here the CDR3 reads CASSPPGGGETQYF. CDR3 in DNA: TGTGCCAGCAGTCCGCCGGGTGGAGGAGAGACCCAGTACTTC.

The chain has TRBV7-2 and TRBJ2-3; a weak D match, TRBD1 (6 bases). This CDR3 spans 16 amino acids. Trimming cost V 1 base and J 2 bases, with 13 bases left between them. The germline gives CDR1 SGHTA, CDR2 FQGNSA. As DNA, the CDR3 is TGTGCCAGCAGCTTAGTGTCAGGGGAACCCACAGATACGCAGTATTTT. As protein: CASSLVSGEPTDTQYF.

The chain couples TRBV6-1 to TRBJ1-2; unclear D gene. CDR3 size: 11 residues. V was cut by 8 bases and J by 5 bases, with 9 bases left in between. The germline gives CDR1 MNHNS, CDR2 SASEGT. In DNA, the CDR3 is TGTGCCAGCTTCGGGCCTTATGGCTACACCTTC. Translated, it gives CASFGPYGYTF.

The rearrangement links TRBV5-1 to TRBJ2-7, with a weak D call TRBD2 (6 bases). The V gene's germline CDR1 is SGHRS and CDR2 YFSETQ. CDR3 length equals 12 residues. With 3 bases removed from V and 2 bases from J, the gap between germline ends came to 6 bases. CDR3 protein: CASSSGAYEQYF. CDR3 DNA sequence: TGCGCCAGCAGCTCGGGGGCCTACGAGCAGTACTTC.

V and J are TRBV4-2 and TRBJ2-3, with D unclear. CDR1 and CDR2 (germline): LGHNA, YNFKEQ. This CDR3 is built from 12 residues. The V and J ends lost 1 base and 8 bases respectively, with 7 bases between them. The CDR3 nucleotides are TGTGCCAGCAGCCAAGCGGGTAGTACGCAGTATTTT. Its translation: CASSQAGSTQYF.

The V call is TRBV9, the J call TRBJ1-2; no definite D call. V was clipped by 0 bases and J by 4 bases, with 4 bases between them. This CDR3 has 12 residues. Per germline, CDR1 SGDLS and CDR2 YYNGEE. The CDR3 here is CASSVGSYGYTF. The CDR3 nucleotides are TGTGCCAGCAGCGTAGGCAGCTATGGCTACACCTTC.

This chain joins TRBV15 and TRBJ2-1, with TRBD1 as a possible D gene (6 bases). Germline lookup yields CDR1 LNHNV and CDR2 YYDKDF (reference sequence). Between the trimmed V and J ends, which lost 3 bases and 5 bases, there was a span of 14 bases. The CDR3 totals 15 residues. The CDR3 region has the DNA TGTGCCACCAGCAGCCTTGACAGGTCCGACAATGAGCAGTTCTTC. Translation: CATSSLDRSDNEQFF.

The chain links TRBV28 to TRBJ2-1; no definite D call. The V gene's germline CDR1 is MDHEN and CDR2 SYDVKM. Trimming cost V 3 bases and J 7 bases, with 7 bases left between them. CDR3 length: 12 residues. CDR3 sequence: CASSLSWNEQFF. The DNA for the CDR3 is TGTGCCAGCAGTTTGAGTTGGAATGAGCAGTTCTTC.

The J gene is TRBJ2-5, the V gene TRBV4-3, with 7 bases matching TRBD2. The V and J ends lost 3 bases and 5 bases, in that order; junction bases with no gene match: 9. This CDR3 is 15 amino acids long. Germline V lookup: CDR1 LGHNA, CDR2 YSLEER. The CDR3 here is CASSHLERGSETQYF. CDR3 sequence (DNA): TGCGCCAGCAGCCATCTCGAGCGGGGTTCGGAGACCCAGTACTTC.

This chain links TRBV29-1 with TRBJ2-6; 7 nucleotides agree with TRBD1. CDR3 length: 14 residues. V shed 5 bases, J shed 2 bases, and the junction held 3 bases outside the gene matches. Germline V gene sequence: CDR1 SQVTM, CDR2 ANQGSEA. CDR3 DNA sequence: TGCAGCGTTAACACAGGGGCTGGGGCCAACGTCCTGACTTTC. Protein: CSVNTGAGANVLTF.

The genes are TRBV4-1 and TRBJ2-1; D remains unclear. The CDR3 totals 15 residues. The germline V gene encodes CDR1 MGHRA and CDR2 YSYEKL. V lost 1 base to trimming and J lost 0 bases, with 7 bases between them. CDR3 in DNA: TGCGCCAGCAGCCAAGTGCTCGCCTCCTACAATGAGCAGTTCTTC. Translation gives CASSQVLASYNEQFF.

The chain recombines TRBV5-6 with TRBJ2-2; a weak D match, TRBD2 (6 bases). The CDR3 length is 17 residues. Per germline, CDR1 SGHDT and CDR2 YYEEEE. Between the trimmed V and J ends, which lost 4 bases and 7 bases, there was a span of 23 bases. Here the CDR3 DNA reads TGTGCCAGCAGCCTTGCCTCGCCCGGGGGTATCGGCGGGGAGCTGTTTTTT. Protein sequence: CASSLASPGGIGGELFF.

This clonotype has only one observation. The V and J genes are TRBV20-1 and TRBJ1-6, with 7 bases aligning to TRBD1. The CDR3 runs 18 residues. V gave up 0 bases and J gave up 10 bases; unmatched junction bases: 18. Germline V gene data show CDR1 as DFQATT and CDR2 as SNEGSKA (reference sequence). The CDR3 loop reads CSARDPQSAGRGRSPLHF. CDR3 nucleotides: TGCAGTGCTAGAGATCCTCAGTCCGCGGGCAGGGGGAGGTCACCCCTCCACTTT.

CDR3 nucleotide sequence: TGTGCCAGCAGCGAGAGAGCCTTTAATGAGCAGTTCTTC. Its protein product is CASSERAFNEQFF. V is TRBV9 and J is TRBJ2-1; unclear D gene. V was clipped by 3 bases and J by 7 bases, with 11 bases between them. CDR3 length: 13 amino acids. Per germline, CDR1 SGDLS and CDR2 YYNGEE.

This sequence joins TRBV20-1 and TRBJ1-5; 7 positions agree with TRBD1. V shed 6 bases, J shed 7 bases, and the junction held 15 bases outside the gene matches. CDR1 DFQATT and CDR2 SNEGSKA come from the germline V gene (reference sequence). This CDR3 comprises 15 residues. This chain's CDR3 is CSAEDRRHPRQPQHF. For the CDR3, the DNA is TGCAGTGCCGAGGACAGGCGACACCCTCGGCAGCCCCAGCATTTT.

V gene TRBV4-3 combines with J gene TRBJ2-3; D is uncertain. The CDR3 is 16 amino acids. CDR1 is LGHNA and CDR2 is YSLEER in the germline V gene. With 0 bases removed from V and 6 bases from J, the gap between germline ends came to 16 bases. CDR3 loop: CASSQDPYNPRDTQYF. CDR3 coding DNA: TGCGCCAGCAGCCAAGATCCTTACAACCCAAGGGATACGCAGTATTTT.

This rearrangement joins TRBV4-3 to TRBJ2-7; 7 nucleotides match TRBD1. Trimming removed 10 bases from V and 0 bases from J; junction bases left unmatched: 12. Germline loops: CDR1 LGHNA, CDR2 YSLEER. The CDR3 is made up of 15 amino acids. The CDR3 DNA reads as TGCGCCACGCGACCGAGACAGGGCAGCTCCTACGAGCAGTACGTC. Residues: CATRPRQGSSYEQYV.